This entry is about one T cell receptor (beta chain). Its target is unknown. Its ends do not fully match the called genes, so a read error is possible. The study profiled TCR beta VDJ and CDR3 using genomic DNA as template. Via MiXCR, TCRdb re-called the reads, giving one row per CDR3 protein. The data show about 220,000 distinct CDR3 sequences, approximately 35% seen once. CDR3 length: 14 amino acids. Per the germline V gene, CDR1 is SGHRS and CDR2 is YFSETQ. The sample originates from a study of CD8+CD57+ T cells in acquired aplastic anemia. Study at large: Among healthy donors, CD4+ cells averaged about 11 million reads.

Study results and caveats: Twenty-nine shared CD8+ CDR3s appeared highly expressed within patients' immunodominant clones. Controls and patients did not differ significantly in CD8+ Simpson's diversity.

The chain joins TRBV5-1 to TRBJ1-1, with a tentative D call TRBD1 (6 bases). Sequenced: sorted CD4+, CD8+, or CD8+CD57+ T cells (not recorded which) from PBMCs. The sequence derives from a human donor in good health, serving as a control. CDR3 in amino acids: CASSSQTGFTEAFF. CDR3 DNA: TGTGCCAGCAGCTCACAAACAGGGTTTACTGAAGCTTTCTTT. Combining the CDR3 with reference TRBV5-1 and TRBJ1-1 gives the whole variable domain KAGVTQTPRYLIKTRGQQVTLSCSPISGHRSVSWYQQTPGQGLQFLFEYFSETQRNKGNFPGRFSGRQFSNSRSEMNVSTLELGDSALYLCASSSQTGFTEAFFGQGTRLTVV.